This T cell receptor beta chain is drawn from a study of shared clonotypes between healthy human individuals. The CDR3 contains 14 residues. Trimming took 3 bases from V and 4 from J; bases not matched to a gene: 5. From germline, CDR1 is MDHEN and CDR2 SYDVKM. Naive CD8 cells lacked CD45RO and underwent positive selection for CCR7, leaving out terminally differentiated effector memory CD45RA+ cells. The repertoire was sequenced with immunoSEQ multiplex PCR; TCRdb's copy has only in-frame clones and lacks some. The sample has around 1.9 million clones, roughly 93% seen once; the top ten hold about 1.7%.

The V gene is TRBV28, the J gene TRBJ1-1, with 7 bases lining up with TRBD1. The source is a man between 18 and 29 years old in good health. Some clones in this sample may be carry-over from other donors' samples. The sequencing input was naive CD8+ T cells from PBMCs. CDR3 DNA: TGTGCCAGCAGTTTGACAGGGTTTCCCACTGAAGCTTTCTTT. This gives the protein CASSLTGFPTEAFF. Full variable domain (missing parts from reference TRBV28 and TRBJ1-1): DVKVTQSSRYLVKRTGEKVFLECVQDMDHENMFWYRQDPGLGLRLIYFSYDVKMKEKGDIPEGYSVSREKKERFSLILESASTNQTSMYLCASSLTGFPTEAFFGQGTRLTVV.